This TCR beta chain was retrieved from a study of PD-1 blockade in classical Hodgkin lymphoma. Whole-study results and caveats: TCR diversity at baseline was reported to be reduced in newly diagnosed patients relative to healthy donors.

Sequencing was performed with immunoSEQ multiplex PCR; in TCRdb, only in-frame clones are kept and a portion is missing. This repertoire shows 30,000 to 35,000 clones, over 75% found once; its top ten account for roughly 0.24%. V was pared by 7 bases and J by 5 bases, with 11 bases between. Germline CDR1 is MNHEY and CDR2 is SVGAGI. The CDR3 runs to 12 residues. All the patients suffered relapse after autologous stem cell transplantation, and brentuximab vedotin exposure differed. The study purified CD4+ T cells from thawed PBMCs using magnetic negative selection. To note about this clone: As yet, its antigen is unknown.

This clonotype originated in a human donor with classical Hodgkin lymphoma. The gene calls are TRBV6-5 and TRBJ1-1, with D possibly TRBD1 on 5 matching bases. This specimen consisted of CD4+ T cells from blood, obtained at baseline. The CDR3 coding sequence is TGTGCCAGCACCAGAGGGGATACTGAAGCTTTCTTT. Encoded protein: CASTRGDTEAFF.